One sample yielded the 27 T cell receptor beta chains listed below, sequenced in a study of response to subunit inactivated influenza vaccine. TCRdb analysed the RT-PCR reads with MiXCR anew, one entry per CDR3 protein. The sample lists about 520,000 distinct CDR3 sequences, 11% occurring once. Sample: PBMCs from blood, taken roughly 47 days after vaccination. These receptors were obtained from a man aged 50 to 59 who received an inactivated influenza vaccine.

A few counts support this clonotype. The V gene is TRBV7-2, the J gene TRBJ1-3, with D unclear. Trimming pared 1 base from V and 0 bases from J, leaving 7 bases between. Per the germline V gene, CDR1 is SGHTA and CDR2 is FQGNSA. The CDR3 runs 15 residues. The chain's CDR3 is CASSLDSLSGNTIYF. The CDR3 bases are TGTGCCAGCAGCTTAGACAGCCTCTCTGGAAACACCATATATTTT.

This clonotype showed up many times. The V call is TRBV12-3 or TRBV12-4, the J call TRBJ1-2; unclear D gene. The V end was cut by 6 bases, the J end by 4 bases, with 12 bases between. This CDR3 is built from 13 residues. CDR3 protein: CASSVGPSYGYTF. The CDR3 region has the DNA TGTGCCAGCAGCGTCGGACCTAGCTATGGCTACACCTTC.

This clonotype was detected only a few times. The chain uses TRBV7-2 and TRBJ2-2; 11 nucleotides line up with TRBD1. The V gene end was trimmed by 4 bases and the J gene end by 2 bases; junction bases not matched to a gene: 0. Germline CDR1 is SGHTA and CDR2 is FQGNSA. The CDR3 has 15 amino acids. The chain's CDR3 is CASSWTGGNTGELFF. CDR3 DNA sequence: TGTGCCAGCAGCTGGACAGGGGGCAACACCGGGGAGCTGTTTTTT.

This clonotype has more than one count but fewer than ten. The chain recombines TRBV7-2 with TRBJ2-7; 9 nucleotides align to TRBD1. From germline, CDR1 is SGHTA and CDR2 FQGNSA. V gave up 6 bases and J gave up 6 bases; unmatched junction bases: 9. The CDR3 spans 14 residues. CDR3 sequence (DNA): TGTGCCAGCAGAGGACAGGGGAGATTCGTCGAGCAGTACTTC. It codes for CASRGQGRFVEQYF. The full variable domain, in which reference TRBV7-2 and TRBJ2-7 provide the parts outside the CDR3, is GAGVSQSPSNKVTEKGKDVELRCDPISGHTALYWYRQSLGQGLEFLIYFQGNSAPDKSGLPSDRFSAERTGGSVSTLTIQRTQQEDSAVYLCASRGQGRFVEQYFGPGTRLTVT.

The rearrangement uses TRBV20-1 and TRBJ1-4, with 7 bases lining up with TRBD1. The CDR3 has 14 amino acids. After removal of 3 bases from V and 6 bases from J, the junction contained 7 bases not matched to a gene. Germline V CDR1 and CDR2: DFQATT, SNEGSKA (reference sequence). CDR3 DNA sequence: TGCAGTGCTAGGTCCGGGACAGTTCATGAAAAACTGTTTTTT. Translating it yields CSARSGTVHEKLFF.

This clonotype was observed a handful of times. CDR3 loop: CASSTSTGGPYEQFF. In nucleotides, the CDR3 is TGCGCCAGCAGCACGTCAACGGGAGGGCCCTATGAGCAGTTCTTC. The J gene is TRBJ2-1, the V gene TRBV5-1; TRBD2 aligns across 8 bases. Looked up from germline, CDR1 is SGHRS and CDR2 is YFSETQ. The CDR3 has 15 residues. Trimming cost V 4 bases and J 8 bases; bases outside gene matches: 11.

This chain connects TRBV6-1 to TRBJ1-6; maybe TRBD1 (5 bases). Germline V gene sequence: CDR1 MNHNS, CDR2 SASEGT. V dropped 1 base and J dropped 8 bases, with 18 bases sitting between them. This CDR3 has 17 residues. CDR3 residues: CASSEGRHRFRDSPLHF. The CDR3, as DNA: TGTGCCAGCAGTGAAGGCAGGCACCGATTCAGGGATTCACCCCTCCACTTT.

The table lists this clonotype with a few counts. This sequence joins TRBV12-3 or TRBV12-4 and TRBJ2-1; 8 nucleotides line up with TRBD1. This CDR3 spans 14 amino acids. V shed 4 bases and J 9 bases; nucleotides not matched to a gene: 8. The CDR3: CASSYQGATGEQFF. In DNA, the CDR3 is TGTGCCAGCAGTTACCAGGGGGCAACGGGTGAGCAGTTCTTC.

This clonotype occurred a few times. The rearrangement uses TRBV20-1 and TRBJ1-2; 10 bases match TRBD1. Germline V gene lookup returns CDR1 DFQATT and CDR2 SNEGSKA (reference sequence). This CDR3 has 13 amino acids. V was clipped by 3 bases and J by 5 bases; unmatched bases: 3. DNA for the CDR3: TGCAGTGCTAGCGTGGGACAGGGGTATGGCTACACCTTC. Translation gives CSASVGQGYGYTF.

This clonotype has only a few counts. The V call is TRBV27, the J call TRBJ2-1; weak D call: TRBD1 (5 bases). This CDR3 comprises 18 residues. The germline gives CDR1 MNHEY, CDR2 SMNVEV (reference sequence). The V gene lost 4 bases and the J gene lost 6 bases, with 25 bases spanning the gap. The CDR3 loop is CASSSRIRKGAWGNEQFF. The CDR3 DNA is TGTGCCAGCAGTTCCCGAATTAGAAAAGGGGCTTGGGGCAATGAGCAGTTCTTC.

The chain combines TRBV20-1 with TRBJ2-5; TRBD1 matches at 8 bases. Trimming cost V 0 bases and J 1 base; bases outside gene matches: 7. CDR1 DFQATT and CDR2 SNEGSKA come from the germline V gene (reference sequence). The CDR3 runs 16 residues. CDR3: CSARDLQGGTQETQYF. The CDR3 DNA is TGCAGTGCTAGAGATTTACAGGGGGGAACCCAAGAGACCCAGTACTTC.

This clonotype was counted between two and nine times. This sequence joins TRBV15 and TRBJ2-7; the D is unclear. The CDR3 totals 15 residues. CDR1 is LNHNV, CDR2 YYDKDF, per germline (reference sequence). The V end lost 0 bases, the J end lost 5 bases, and 14 bases lay between the germline ends. CDR3 amino acids: CATSREWPTRDEQYF. The DNA for the CDR3 is TGTGCCACCAGCAGAGAATGGCCGACTCGGGACGAGCAGTACTTC.

A word on this clonotype: One end of the junction is discordant with germline, which a read error may explain. V is TRBV7-6 and J is TRBJ2-1; D gene uncertain. This CDR3 is built from 13 residues. Germline lookup yields CDR1 SGHVS and CDR2 FNYEAQ. CDR3 loop: CAGSYRVANEQFF. CDR3 coding DNA: TGTGCCGGCAGCTACCGGGTCGCTAATGAGCAGTTCTTC.

This clonotype was detected many times. The rearrangement uses TRBV20-1 and TRBJ2-1, with TRBD2 matching 11 bases. There are 14 residues in the CDR3. Germline V gives CDR1 DFQATT, CDR2 SNEGSKA (reference sequence). V lost 5 bases, J lost 9 bases, and 9 bases stayed unmatched. The CDR3 DNA is TGCAGTGCTGTGCTAGCGGGGGGCCGGGGTGAGCAGTTCTTC. It encodes CSAVLAGGRGEQFF.

This clonotype was counted between two and nine times. The chain recombines TRBV6-1 with TRBJ1-4; 12 bases fit TRBD1. The germline V gene has CDR1 MNHNS and CDR2 SASEGT. This CDR3 contains 15 residues. Germline trimming cut 5 bases from V and 10 bases from J; bases unmatched to any gene: 8. The DNA for the CDR3 is TGTGCCAGCAGTACCCGGGACAGGGGGCTCGGAAAACTGTTTTTT. Its translation is CASSTRDRGLGKLFF.

The chain joins TRBV4-1 to TRBJ2-5; weak D call: TRBD2 (5 bases). Germline V gene data show CDR1 as MGHRA and CDR2 as YSYEKL. The CDR3 runs to 13 residues. Trimming removed 5 bases from V and 4 bases from J, with 11 bases in between. The CDR3 region has the DNA TGCGCCAGCAGCGACCGGGAAGGAGAGACCCAGTACTTC. Its translation: CASSDREGETQYF.

This clonotype was picked up many times. The gene calls are TRBV7-8 and TRBJ2-1; D uncertain. V lost 5 bases and J 5 bases, leaving 13 bases between the germline ends. The CDR3 runs to 14 residues. CDR1 is SGHVS, CDR2 FQNEAQ, per germline. CDR3 nucleotides: TGTGCCAGCAGCCTAAGGTTGGACCACAATGAGCAGTTCTTC. Its translation: CASSLRLDHNEQFF.

The J gene is TRBJ2-7, the V gene TRBV13, with D uncertain. V was cut by 4 bases and J by 2 bases, with 12 bases left in between. CDR1 and CDR2 from the germline V gene are PRHDT and FYEKMQ (reference sequence). There are 14 residues in the CDR3. In DNA form, the CDR3 reads TGTGCCAGCAGCTCCCCCCTTCTAACCTACGAGCAGTACTTC. Protein sequence: CASSSPLLTYEQYF.

This clonotype was observed at least ten times. The chain links TRBV20-1 to TRBJ1-2, with a weak D call TRBD1 (5 bases). Trimming left V 0 bases short and J 0 bases short, with 5 bases between. The length of the CDR3 is 13 residues. The V gene's germline CDR1 is DFQATT and CDR2 SNEGSKA (reference sequence). CDR3 DNA: TGCAGTGCTAGAGAGACAGCTAACTATGGCTACACCTTC. Amino acid sequence: CSARETANYGYTF.

The rearrangement links TRBV12-3 or TRBV12-4 to TRBJ1-1; D uncertain. This CDR3 has 12 amino acids. Trimming removed 4 bases at V and 10 bases at J, with 13 bases between. The CDR3 is CASSSTISLAFF. For the CDR3, the DNA is TGTGCCAGCAGTTCCACTATATCATTAGCTTTCTTT.

This clonotype showed up just a few times. The V gene is TRBV4-3, the J gene TRBJ2-7; D may be TRBD1 (5 bases). CDR1 is LGHNA, CDR2 YSLEER, per germline. V lost 0 bases and J lost 3, with 12 bases in between. This CDR3 has 15 residues. The CDR3 sequence: CASSQDLRQSYEQYF. The DNA for the CDR3 is TGCGCCAGCAGCCAAGATCTCCGACAGAGCTACGAGCAGTACTTC.

The table lists this clonotype with a few counts. The V gene is TRBV6-5, the J gene TRBJ2-1; 10 bases line up with TRBD2. The J segment lost 4 bases and the V segment lost 0 bases, leaving 6 bases of the junction unmatched. This CDR3 is built from 17 residues. The germline V gene encodes CDR1 MNHEY and CDR2 SVGAGI. CDR3 DNA: TGTGCCAGCAGTTACTCGGGCAGCGGGGGGGGTTACAATGAGCAGTTCTTC. It is translated as CASSYSGSGGGYNEQFF.

At least ten counts were recorded for this clonotype. This chain connects TRBV14 to TRBJ2-1; 13 positions match TRBD2. This CDR3 region has 18 residues. CDR1 and CDR2 from the germline V gene are SGHDN and FVKESK. The V and J ends lost 0 bases and 2 bases, in that order; junction bases with no gene match: 4. The CDR3 here is CASSQDRTSGGTYNEQFF. As DNA, the CDR3 is TGTGCCAGCAGCCAAGATCGGACTAGCGGGGGTACCTACAATGAGCAGTTCTTC.

CDR3 in DNA: TGTGCCAGCGGGATCACAGATACGCAGTATTTT. Translated, it gives CASGITDTQYF. This chain connects TRBV12-3 or TRBV12-4 to TRBJ2-3; D unclear. The V end was cut by 8 bases, the J end by 2 bases, with 5 bases between. The CDR3 spans 11 residues.

The gene calls are TRBV29-1 and TRBJ2-5; D unresolved. The CDR3 has 13 amino acids. Germline loops: CDR1 SQVTM, CDR2 ANQGSEA. The V end lost 7 bases, the J end lost 2 bases, and 14 bases lay between the germline ends. CDR3 protein: CSGQVRTQETQYF. The CDR3 DNA follows: TGCAGCGGTCAAGTCAGAACACAAGAGACCCAGTACTTC.

There are many counts of this clonotype. V usage is TRBV10-3 and J usage is TRBJ2-3; 7 nucleotides match TRBD1. V lost 7 bases, J lost 3 bases, and 4 bases stayed unmatched. Germline CDR1 reads ENHRY; CDR2 reads SYGVKD. The CDR3 extends over 13 amino acids. The CDR3 is CAIKTDRTDTQYF. The CDR3 nucleotides read TGTGCCATCAAAACGGACAGGACAGATACGCAGTATTTT.

This clonotype was observed at least ten times. The genes are TRBV5-1 and TRBJ1-4, with D perhaps TRBD1 (5 bases). Trimming took 5 bases from V and 6 from J, leaving 14 bases between them. Germline CDR1 is SGHRS and CDR2 is YFSETQ. The CDR3 loop spans 14 amino acids. This chain's CDR3 is CASRSGAGYEKLFF. The CDR3 coding sequence is TGCGCCAGCAGGTCCGGAGCAGGGTATGAAAAACTGTTTTTT.